This TCR beta chain comes out of a study of cytomegalovirus exposure and HLA in healthy donors. Details on this clone: Its specificity is unknown.

The study's findings and limits: The listing of 150 to 200 TCR beta chains classed them as cytomegalovirus-associated. A later analysis revealed that TCR association rates differed between HLA loci, peaking at DRB1 and bottoming out at HLA-C. It was reported in a later analysis that an Asian-associated ancestry cluster showed fewer N-insertions than the roughly 670-donor mean. TCR beta V- and J-gene trimming, according to a later analysis, was linked to a missense DCLRE1C variant.

60 Vbeta and 13 Jbeta primers were used in PCR. Produced via immunoSEQ multiplex PCR; TCRdb's table is partial and in-frame only. The table has some 130,000 clones, around 72% seen once; the top ten hold about 3%. CDR1 is SGDLS and CDR2 is YYNGEE in the germline V gene. After removal of 1 base from V and 4 bases from J, the junction contained 7 bases not matched to a gene. CDR3 length: 16 residues. Sequenced input: PBMCs. The chain links TRBV9 to TRBJ2-3, with 9 bases fitting TRBD2. The clonotype comes from a human donor in good health. As DNA, the CDR3 is TGTGCCAGCAGCGTATGGGGCGGGGGGGCTGCAGATACGCAGTATTTT. Translating it yields CASSVWGGGAADTQYF. Full variable domain (rest looked up from reference TRBV9 and TRBJ2-3): DSGVTQTPKHLITATGQRVTLRCSPRSGDLSVYWYQQSLDQGLQFLIQYYNGEERAKGNILERFSAQQFPDLHSELNLSSLELGDSALYFCASSVWGGGAADTQYFGPGTRLTVL.